This TCR beta chain was profiled in a study of shared clonotypes between healthy human individuals. At the level of the study: CD4 naive and memory got three plates each, CD8 naive two, CD8 memory one.

Of note for this clone: Its target is unknown.

Using immunoSEQ multiplex PCR, the repertoire was profiled, and TCRdb retains in-frame clones only, with some absent. This sample has a few million clones, with approximately 94% found just once. Study outcomes and limitations: As a rule, naive subsets had a larger estimated richness than memory subsets. Non-shared clonotypes had lower generation probabilities than clonotypes shared by all four sorted-subset donors.

Germline CDR1 MRHNA, CDR2 SNTAGT. V was trimmed by 2 bases and J by 7 bases, leaving 14 bases between them. The CDR3 runs to 14 residues. The sequenced sample consisted of naive CD4+ T cells sorted from blood. The subset: CD45RA+ positively selected. The sequence was obtained from a man younger than 30 in good health. This chain links TRBV6-4 with TRBJ1-2; D ambiguous. The CDR3 is CASSDGRGTGGYTF. CDR3 in DNA: TGTGCCAGCAGTGACGGGCGGGGAACGGGTGGCTACACCTTC.